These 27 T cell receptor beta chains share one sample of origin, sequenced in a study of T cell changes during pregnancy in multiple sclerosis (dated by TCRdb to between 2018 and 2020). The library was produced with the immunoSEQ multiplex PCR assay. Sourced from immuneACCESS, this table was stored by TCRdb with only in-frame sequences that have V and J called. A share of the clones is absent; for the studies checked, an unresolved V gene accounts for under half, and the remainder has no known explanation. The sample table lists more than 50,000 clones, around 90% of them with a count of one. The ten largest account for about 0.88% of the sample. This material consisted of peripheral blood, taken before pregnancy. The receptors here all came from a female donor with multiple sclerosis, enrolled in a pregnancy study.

This CDR3 is CASSLASPRETQYF. The CDR3 region has the DNA TGCGCCAGCAGCTTGGCTAGCCCTAGAGAGACCCAGTACTTC. The chain employs TRBV5-1 and TRBJ2-5; perhaps TRBD2 as D (5 bases). The CDR3 length is 14 residues. Trimming removed 0 bases from V and 4 bases from J, with 10 bases in between. CDR1 is SGHRS and CDR2 is YFSETQ in the germline V gene. Full variable domain (rest looked up from reference TRBV5-1 and TRBJ2-5): KAGVTQTPRYLIKTRGQQVTLSCSPISGHRSVSWYQQTPGQGLQFLFEYFSETQRNKGNFPGRFSGRQFSNSRSEMNVSTLELGDSALYLCASSLASPRETQYFGPGTRLLVL.

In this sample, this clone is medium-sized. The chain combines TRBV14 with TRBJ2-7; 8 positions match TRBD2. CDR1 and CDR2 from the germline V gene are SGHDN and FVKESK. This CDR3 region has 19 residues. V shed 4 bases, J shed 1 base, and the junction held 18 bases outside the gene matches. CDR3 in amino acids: CASSPKRVWGRGGSYEQYF. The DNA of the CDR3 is TGTGCCAGCAGCCCGAAGAGAGTGTGGGGACGGGGGGGTTCCTACGAGCAGTACTTC.

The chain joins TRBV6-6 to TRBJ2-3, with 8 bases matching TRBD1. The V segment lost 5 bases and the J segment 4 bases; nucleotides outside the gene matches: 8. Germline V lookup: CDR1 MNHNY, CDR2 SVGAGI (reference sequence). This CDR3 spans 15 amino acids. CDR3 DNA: TGTGCCAGCAGTCCGGGACAGGCGCAGGCAGATACGCAGTATTTT. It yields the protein CASSPGQAQADTQYF.

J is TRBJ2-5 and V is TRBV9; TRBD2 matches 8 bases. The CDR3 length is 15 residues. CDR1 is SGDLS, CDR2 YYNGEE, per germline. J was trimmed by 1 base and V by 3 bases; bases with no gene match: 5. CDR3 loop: CASSEAGGVQETQYF. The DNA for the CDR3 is TGTGCCAGCAGCGAGGCGGGAGGAGTCCAAGAGACCCAGTACTTC. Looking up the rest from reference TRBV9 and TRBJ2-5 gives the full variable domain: DSGVTQTPKHLITATGQRVTLRCSPRSGDLSVYWYQQSLDQGLQFLIQYYNGEERAKGNILERFSAQQFPDLHSELNLSSLELGDSALYFCASSEAGGVQETQYFGPGTRLLVL.

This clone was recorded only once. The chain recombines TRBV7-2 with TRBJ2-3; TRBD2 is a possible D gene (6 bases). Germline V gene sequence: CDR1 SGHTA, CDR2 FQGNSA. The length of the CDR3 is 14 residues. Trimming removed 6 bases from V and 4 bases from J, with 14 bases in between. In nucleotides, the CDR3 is TGTGCCAGCAGACGACGCACTAGCTCAGATACGCAGTATTTT. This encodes CASRRRTSSDTQYF.

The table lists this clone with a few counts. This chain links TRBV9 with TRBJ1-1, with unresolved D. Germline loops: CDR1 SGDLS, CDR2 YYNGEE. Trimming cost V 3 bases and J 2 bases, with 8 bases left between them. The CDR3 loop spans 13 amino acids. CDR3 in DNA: TGTGCCAGCAGCGCTACGTCCAACACTGAAGCTTTCTTT. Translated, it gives CASSATSNTEAFF.

This chain's CDR3 is CASSPYRDRISYEQYF. The CDR3 region has the DNA TGTGCCAGCAGCCCCTACCGGGACAGGATCTCCTACGAGCAGTACTTC. This chain joins TRBV7-2 and TRBJ2-7; 8 bases map to TRBD1. V shed 5 bases and J 0 bases; nucleotides not matched to a gene: 9. The length of the CDR3 is 16 residues. Germline-derived CDR1 and CDR2 are SGHTA and FQGNSA.

The CDR3, as DNA: TGTGCCAGCAGAGCGGGGGGCACAGATACGCAGTATTTT. It yields the protein CASRAGGTDTQYF. This chain uses TRBV9 with TRBJ2-3; 8 bases line up with TRBD2. Germline values: CDR1 SGDLS, CDR2 YYNGEE. The CDR3 has 13 residues. V lost 5 bases, J lost 1 base, and 0 bases stayed unmatched. Supplemented by reference TRBV9 and TRBJ2-3, the full variable domain reads DSGVTQTPKHLITATGQRVTLRCSPRSGDLSVYWYQQSLDQGLQFLIQYYNGEERAKGNILERFSAQQFPDLHSELNLSSLELGDSALYFCASRAGGTDTQYFGPGTRLTVL.

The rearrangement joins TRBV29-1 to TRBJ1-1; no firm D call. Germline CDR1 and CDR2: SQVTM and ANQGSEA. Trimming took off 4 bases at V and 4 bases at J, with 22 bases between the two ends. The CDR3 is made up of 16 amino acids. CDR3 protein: CSVVLRGSGSPTEAFF. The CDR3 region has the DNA TGCAGCGTTGTCCTGCGGGGTTCGGGGTCCCCCACTGAAGCTTTCTTT.

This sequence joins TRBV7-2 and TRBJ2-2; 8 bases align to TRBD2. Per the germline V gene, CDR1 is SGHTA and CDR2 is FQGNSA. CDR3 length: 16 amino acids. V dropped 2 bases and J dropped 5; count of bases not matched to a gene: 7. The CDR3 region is CASSLYNVAGTGELFF. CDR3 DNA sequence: TGTGCCAGCAGCTTATATAACGTAGCGGGGACCGGGGAGCTGTTTTTT.

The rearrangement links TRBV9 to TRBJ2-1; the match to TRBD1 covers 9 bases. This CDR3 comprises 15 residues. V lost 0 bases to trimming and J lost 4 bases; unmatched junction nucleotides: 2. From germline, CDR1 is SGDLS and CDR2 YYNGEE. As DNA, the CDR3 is TGTGCCAGCAGCGTAGGGGACAGGGAATACAATGAGCAGTTCTTC. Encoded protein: CASSVGDREYNEQFF.

This CDR3 reads CASSPGYGELFF. The CDR3 DNA sequence: TGTGCCAGCAGCCCCGGGTACGGGGAGCTGTTTTTT. The V and J genes are TRBV5-8 and TRBJ2-2; D gene ambiguous. V lost 4 bases, J lost 7 bases, and 8 bases lay in between. Germline lookup yields CDR1 SGHTS and CDR2 YDEGEE. There are 12 residues in the CDR3.

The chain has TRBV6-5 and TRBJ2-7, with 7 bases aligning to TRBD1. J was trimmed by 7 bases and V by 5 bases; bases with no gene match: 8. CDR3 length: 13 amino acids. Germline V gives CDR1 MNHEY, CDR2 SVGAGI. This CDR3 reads CASSPSGQKEQYF. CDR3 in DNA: TGTGCCAGCAGTCCCTCGGGACAGAAAGAGCAGTACTTC.

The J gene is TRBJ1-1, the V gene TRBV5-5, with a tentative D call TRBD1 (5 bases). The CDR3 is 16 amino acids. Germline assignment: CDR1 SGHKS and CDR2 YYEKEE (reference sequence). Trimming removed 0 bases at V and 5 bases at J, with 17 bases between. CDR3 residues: CASSLGYGGTRTEAFF. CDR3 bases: TGTGCCAGCAGCTTGGGATACGGGGGGACGAGGACTGAAGCTTTCTTT. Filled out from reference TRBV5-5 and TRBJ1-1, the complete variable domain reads DAGVTQSPTHLIKTRGQQVTLRCSPISGHKSVSWYQQVLGQGPQFIFQYYEKEERGRGNFPDRFSARQFPNYSSELNVNALLLGDSALYLCASSLGYGGTRTEAFFGQGTRLTVV.

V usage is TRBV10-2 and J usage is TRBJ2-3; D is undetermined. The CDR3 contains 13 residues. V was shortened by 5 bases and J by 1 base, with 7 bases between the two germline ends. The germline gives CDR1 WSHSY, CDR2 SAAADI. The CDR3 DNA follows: TGCGCCAGCAGTCGCCAGGGCACAGATACGCAGTATTTT. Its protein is CASSRQGTDTQYF.

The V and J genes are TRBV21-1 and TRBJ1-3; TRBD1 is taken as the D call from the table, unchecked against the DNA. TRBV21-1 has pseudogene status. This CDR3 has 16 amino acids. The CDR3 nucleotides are TGTGCCAGCAGCATGGGGGACAGGGGGACTGGAAACACCATATATTTT. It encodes CASSMGDRGTGNTIYF.

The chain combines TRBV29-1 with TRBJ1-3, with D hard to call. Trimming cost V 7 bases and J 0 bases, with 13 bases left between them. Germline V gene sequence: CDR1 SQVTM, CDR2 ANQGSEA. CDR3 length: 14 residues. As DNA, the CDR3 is TGCAGCGCCCAACTGGGGAGCTCTGGAAACACCATATATTTT. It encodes CSAQLGSSGNTIYF. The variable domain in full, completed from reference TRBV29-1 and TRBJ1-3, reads SAVISQKPSRDICQRGTSLTIQCQVDSQVTMMFWYRQQPGQSLTLIATANQGSEATYESGFVIDKFPISRPNLTFSTLTVSNMSPEDSSIYLCSAQLGSSGNTIYFGEGSWLTVV.

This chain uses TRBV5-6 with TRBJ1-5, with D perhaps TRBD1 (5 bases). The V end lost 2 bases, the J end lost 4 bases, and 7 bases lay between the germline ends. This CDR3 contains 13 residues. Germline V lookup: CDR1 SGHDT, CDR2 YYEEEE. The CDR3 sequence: CASSLGVNQPQHF. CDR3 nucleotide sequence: TGTGCCAGCAGCTTAGGGGTGAATCAGCCCCAGCATTTT.

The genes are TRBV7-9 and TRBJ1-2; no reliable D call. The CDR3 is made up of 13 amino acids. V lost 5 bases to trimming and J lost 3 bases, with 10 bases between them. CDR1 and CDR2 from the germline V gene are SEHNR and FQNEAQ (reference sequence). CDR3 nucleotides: TGTGCCAGCAGCGTCGAGCCTCACTATGGCTACACCTTC. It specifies CASSVEPHYGYTF.

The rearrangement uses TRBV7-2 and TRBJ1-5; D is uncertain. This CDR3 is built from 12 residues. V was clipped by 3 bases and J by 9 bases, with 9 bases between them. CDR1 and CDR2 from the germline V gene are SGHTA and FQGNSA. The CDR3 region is CASSLTSRPQHF. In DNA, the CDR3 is TGTGCCAGCAGCTTGACGTCTAGGCCCCAGCATTTT. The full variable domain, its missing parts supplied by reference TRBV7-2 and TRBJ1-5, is GAGVSQSPSNKVTEKGKDVELRCDPISGHTALYWYRQSLGQGLEFLIYFQGNSAPDKSGLPSDRFSAERTGGSVSTLTIQRTQQEDSAVYLCASSLTSRPQHFGDGTRLSIL.

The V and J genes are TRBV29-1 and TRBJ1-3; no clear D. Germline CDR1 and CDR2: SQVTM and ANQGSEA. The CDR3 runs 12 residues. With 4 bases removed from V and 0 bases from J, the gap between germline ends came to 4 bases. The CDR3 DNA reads TGCAGCGTTGGTTACTCTGGAAACACCATATATTTT. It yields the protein CSVGYSGNTIYF.

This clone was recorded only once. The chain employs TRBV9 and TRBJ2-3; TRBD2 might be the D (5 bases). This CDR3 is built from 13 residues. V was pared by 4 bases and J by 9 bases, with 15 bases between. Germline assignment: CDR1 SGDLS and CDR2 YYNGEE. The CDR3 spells CASSPEDGGTQYF. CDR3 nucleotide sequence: TGTGCCAGCAGCCCCGAGGATGGCGGGACGCAGTATTTT.

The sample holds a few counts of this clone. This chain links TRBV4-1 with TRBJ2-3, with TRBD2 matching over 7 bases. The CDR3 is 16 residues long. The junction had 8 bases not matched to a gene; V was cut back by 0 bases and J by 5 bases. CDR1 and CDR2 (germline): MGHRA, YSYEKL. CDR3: CASSQEGAGRGDTQYF. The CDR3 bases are TGCGCCAGCAGCCAAGAAGGAGCGGGGCGCGGAGATACGCAGTATTTT.

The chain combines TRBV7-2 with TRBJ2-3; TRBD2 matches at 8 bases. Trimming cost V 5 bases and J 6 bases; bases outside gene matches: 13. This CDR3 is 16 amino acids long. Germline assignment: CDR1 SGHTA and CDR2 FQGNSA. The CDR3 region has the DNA TGTGCCAGCAGCCAAATGGGACTAGGGTCCGCGGATACGCAGTATTTT. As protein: CASSQMGLGSADTQYF. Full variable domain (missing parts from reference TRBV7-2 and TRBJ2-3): GAGVSQSPSNKVTEKGKDVELRCDPISGHTALYWYRQSLGQGLEFLIYFQGNSAPDKSGLPSDRFSAERTGGSVSTLTIQRTQQEDSAVYLCASSQMGLGSADTQYFGPGTRLTVL.

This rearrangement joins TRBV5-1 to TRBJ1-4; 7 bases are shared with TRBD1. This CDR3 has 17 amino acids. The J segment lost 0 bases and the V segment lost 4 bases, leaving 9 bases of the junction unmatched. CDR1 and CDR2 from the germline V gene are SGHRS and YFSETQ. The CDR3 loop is CASSRQGSLTTNEKLFF. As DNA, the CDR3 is TGCGCCAGCAGCAGACAGGGCTCCCTTACAACTAATGAAAAACTGTTTTTT.

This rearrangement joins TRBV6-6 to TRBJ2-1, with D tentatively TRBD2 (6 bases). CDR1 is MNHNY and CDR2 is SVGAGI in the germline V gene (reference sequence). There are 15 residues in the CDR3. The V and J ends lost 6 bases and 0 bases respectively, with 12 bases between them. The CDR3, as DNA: TGTGCCAGCAGAACCCGGGGAGGCTCCTACAATGAGCAGTTCTTC. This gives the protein CASRTRGGSYNEQFF.

CDR3 amino acids: CASNPQVGNEQFF. CDR3 coding DNA: TGTGCCAGCAACCCCCAGGTGGGCAATGAGCAGTTCTTC. The chain employs TRBV7-9 and TRBJ2-1; D not resolved. This CDR3 region has 13 residues. Germline CDR1 reads SEHNR; CDR2 reads FQNEAQ (reference sequence). Trimming took off 7 bases at V and 6 bases at J, with 13 bases between the two ends.